One and the same sample provided the 22 T cell receptor beta chains below, sequenced in a study of CD8+ T cells in alopecia areata. Sample treatment: oral pan-JAK inhibitor, 5-10 mg twice daily. Following extraction, RNA underwent reverse transcription to cDNA, which served as the sequencing template. Method: immunoSEQ multiplex PCR; TCRdb's copy keeps in-frame clones and lacks some. Here the sample spans 200,000 to 250,000 clones, 50% to 60% being singletons. The sample consisted of CD4+ T cells sorted from blood, taken at week 4, from a patient treated with tofacitinib. The origin of the receptors is a human donor with alopecia areata.

This clone has a single count. The V call is TRBV29-1, the J call TRBJ1-5; TRBD1 matches 8 bases. V gave up 6 bases and J gave up 1 base; unmatched junction bases: 8. The CDR3 runs to 15 residues. Germline V gene data show CDR1 as SQVTM and CDR2 as ANQGSEA. The CDR3 DNA is TGCAGCGTCCGTCTGACAGGGGCGAGCAATCAGCCCCAGCATTTT. Translating it yields CSVRLTGASNQPQHF.

The rearrangement joins TRBV15 to TRBJ2-4; TRBD1 is a possible D gene (6 bases). V shed 3 bases and J shed 2 bases, with 17 bases lying between them. The CDR3 is 17 amino acids. In germline, CDR1 is LNHNV, CDR2 YYDKDF (reference sequence). CDR3 sequence: CATSSHLGAKTKNIQYF. Here the CDR3 DNA reads TGTGCCACCAGCAGCCACCTGGGGGCGAAGACCAAAAACATTCAGTACTTC.

The V call is TRBV7-2, the J call TRBJ2-3; 7 positions agree with TRBD1. The CDR3 loop spans 15 amino acids. In germline, CDR1 is SGHTA, CDR2 FQGNSA. Unmatched junction bases numbered 6, after V lost 5 bases and J lost 1 base. CDR3 sequence: CASSHGTEGTDTQYF. DNA of the CDR3: TGTGCCAGCAGCCACGGGACAGAGGGCACAGATACGCAGTATTTT.

The V call is TRBV7-2, the J call TRBJ2-1, with TRBD2 identical over 9 bases. The CDR3 has 14 residues. V was clipped by 1 base and J by 9 bases; unmatched bases: 4. Germline V CDR1 and CDR2: SGHTA, FQGNSA. CDR3 nucleotides: TGTGCCAGCAGCTTAGGGGGGACTAGCACTGAGCAGTTCTTC. Encoded protein: CASSLGGTSTEQFF.

This clone appeared a few times. The chain uses TRBV4-3 and TRBJ2-1; the D call may be TRBD1 or TRBD2 (6 bases each). CDR1 is LGHNA, CDR2 YSLEER, per germline. There are 14 residues in the CDR3. Trimming stripped 4 bases from V and 7 bases from J, with 14 bases between. CDR3 loop: CASSPILGGNEQFF. DNA for the CDR3: TGCGCCAGCAGCCCAATACTAGGGGGGAATGAGCAGTTCTTC.

This clone has more than one count but fewer than ten. The CDR3 DNA follows: TGTGCCACCAGCAGAGGGTCCTCTAGCGGGGGGTACGAGCAGTACTTC. Protein: CATSRGSSSGGYEQYF. The chain combines TRBV15 with TRBJ2-7; TRBD2 aligns across 11 bases. After removal of 1 base from V and 4 bases from J, the junction contained 6 bases not matched to a gene. The CDR3 totals 16 residues. From germline, CDR1 is LNHNV and CDR2 YYDKDF (reference sequence).

The chain employs TRBV27 and TRBJ1-5; D perhaps matches TRBD1 (6 bases). Germline assignment: CDR1 MNHEY and CDR2 SMNVEV (reference sequence). Trimming cost V 0 bases and J 6 bases, with 15 bases left between them. The CDR3 extends over 16 amino acids. The CDR3 sequence: CASSLSWTVGGQPQHF. Written as DNA, the CDR3 is TGTGCCAGCAGTTTATCGTGGACAGTTGGCGGTCAGCCCCAGCATTTT.

The V gene is TRBV9, the J gene TRBJ1-4; 9 bases line up with TRBD1. The CDR3 has 14 amino acids. Germline CDR1 and CDR2: SGDLS and YYNGEE. Unmatched junction bases numbered 3, after V lost 2 bases and J lost 7 bases. The CDR3 bases are TGTGCCAGCAGCGTGGGACAGGGTGGTGAAAAACTGTTTTTT. This gives the protein CASSVGQGGEKLFF. Using reference TRBV9 and TRBJ1-4 for the parts outside the CDR3, the full variable domain is DSGVTQTPKHLITATGQRVTLRCSPRSGDLSVYWYQQSLDQGLQFLIQYYNGEERAKGNILERFSAQQFPDLHSELNLSSLELGDSALYFCASSVGQGGEKLFFGSGTQLSVL.

CDR3: CAWGTGNSYEQYF. The CDR3 nucleotides are TGTGCCTGGGGGACAGGAAACTCCTACGAGCAGTACTTC. The V gene is TRBV30, the J gene TRBJ2-7; TRBD1 agrees at 8 bases. This CDR3 spans 13 amino acids. Germline values: CDR1 GTSNPN, CDR2 SVGIG (reference sequence). Trimming removed 5 bases from V and 0 bases from J; junction bases left unmatched: 3.

This chain joins TRBV7-9 and TRBJ2-1; no clear D. V lost 5 bases, J lost 10 bases, and 18 bases lay in between. The CDR3 spans 14 residues. Germline CDR1 is SEHNR and CDR2 is FQNEAQ (reference sequence). The CDR3 loop reads CASSTTARGAEQFF. Written as DNA, the CDR3 is TGTGCCAGCAGCACGACCGCTAGAGGCGCAGAGCAGTTCTTC.

This clone was seen more than once but under ten times. J is TRBJ1-5 and V is TRBV28, with TRBD1 identical over 7 bases. CDR1 MDHEN and CDR2 SYDVKM come from the germline V gene. The CDR3 spans 13 residues. The trim removed 6 bases at V and 5 bases at J, leaving 4 bases unmatched. CDR3 nucleotide sequence: TGTGCCAGCAGCAGACAGGGTGATCAGCCCCAGCATTTT. This codes for CASSRQGDQPQHF.

This chain links TRBV10-3 with TRBJ1-5, with D tentatively TRBD1 (5 bases). Trimming removed 5 bases at V and 5 bases at J, with 13 bases between. CDR1 is ENHRY, CDR2 SYGVKD, per germline. This CDR3 region has 14 residues. CDR3 region: CAISRNGDYQPQHF. The CDR3 DNA follows: TGTGCCATCAGTCGTAACGGGGACTATCAGCCCCAGCATTTT.

This clone has more than one count but fewer than ten. The chain links TRBV29-1 to TRBJ2-3; D is ambiguous. The CDR3 loop spans 14 amino acids. V dropped 4 bases and J dropped 1 base, with 12 bases sitting between them. Germline values: CDR1 SQVTM, CDR2 ANQGSEA. The CDR3 is CSVAIRSRTDTQYF. CDR3 coding DNA: TGCAGCGTTGCCATCCGGAGCCGCACAGATACGCAGTATTTT.

This clone appeared once. This chain joins TRBV29-1 and TRBJ2-1; 11 bases match TRBD1. The CDR3 has 14 residues. J lost 12 bases, V lost 4 bases, and 11 bases had no gene match. CDR1 is SQVTM, CDR2 ANQGSEA, per germline. The CDR3 DNA reads as TGCAGCGTTGGGACAGGGGGCGCGACTACTCCGCAGTTCTTC. Its translation is CSVGTGGATTPQFF.

This clone was observed a single time. This chain joins TRBV29-1 and TRBJ2-7; the match to TRBD1 covers 8 bases. The CDR3 totals 13 residues. CDR1 SQVTM and CDR2 ANQGSEA come from the germline V gene. After removal of 6 bases from V and 3 bases from J, the junction contained 7 bases not matched to a gene. The CDR3 here is CSVSGTGGYEQYF. In DNA form, the CDR3 reads TGCAGCGTCTCCGGGACAGGTGGCTACGAGCAGTACTTC.

The chain carries TRBV15 and TRBJ2-3; D could derive from TRBD1 or TRBD2 (6 bases each). Trimming left V 5 bases short and J 1 base short, with 16 bases between. CDR3 length: 16 amino acids. The germline CDR1 and CDR2 sequences are LNHNV and YYDKDF (reference sequence). DNA for the CDR3: TGTGCCACCAGCCCCGGATGGGGGGCCGGCACAGATACGCAGTATTTT. It encodes CATSPGWGAGTDTQYF.

V gene TRBV10-3 combines with J gene TRBJ2-3; possibly TRBD2 for D (6 bases). V lost 3 bases, J lost 6 bases, and 7 bases lay in between. The germline V gene has CDR1 ENHRY and CDR2 SYGVKD. The CDR3 is 12 residues long. CDR3 sequence (DNA): TGTGCCATCAGTGAAACTAGCGATACGCAGTATTTT. Encoded protein: CAISETSDTQYF.

This clone was seen a handful of times. The chain combines TRBV27 with TRBJ2-6; D possibly matches TRBD1 or TRBD2 (5 bases each). The CDR3 is made up of 17 amino acids. The V gene lost 0 bases and the J gene lost 1 base, with 10 bases spanning the gap. CDR1 is MNHEY, CDR2 SMNVEV, per germline (reference sequence). CDR3 coding DNA: TGTGCCAGCAGTTTATCTGCGTGGGGGTCTGGGGCCAACGTCCTGACTTTC. This codes for CASSLSAWGSGANVLTF. The whole variable domain, remainder taken from reference TRBV27 and TRBJ2-6, is EAQVTQNPRYLITVTGKKLTVTCSQNMNHEYMSWYRQDPGLGLRQIYYSMNVEVTDKGDVPEGYKVSRKEKRNFPLILESPSPNQTSLYFCASSLSAWGSGANVLTFGAGSRLTVL.

V is TRBV30 and J is TRBJ1-3; D gene uncertain. CDR1 GTSNPN and CDR2 SVGIG come from the germline V gene (reference sequence). The CDR3 consists of 15 residues. Trimming left V 1 base short and J 0 bases short, with 10 bases between. The CDR3 bases are TGTGCCTGGAGTGGCCGATGGGGCTCTGGAAACACCATATATTTT. Amino acid sequence: CAWSGRWGSGNTIYF.

The chain is built from TRBV27 and TRBJ2-3, with 7 bases identical to TRBD2. This CDR3 is 16 amino acids long. Per the germline V gene, CDR1 is MNHEY and CDR2 is SMNVEV (reference sequence). V lost 6 bases and J lost 2; bases outside the gene matches: 11. The CDR3 here is CASSLGKRGITDTQYF. The CDR3 bases are TGTGCCAGCAGCCTGGGGAAGCGGGGTATCACAGATACGCAGTATTTT.

This clone was seen more than once but under ten times. The rearrangement links TRBV15 to TRBJ1-6; 9 bases are a match to TRBD1. There are 15 residues in the CDR3. Trimming cost V 0 bases and J 8 bases; bases outside gene matches: 2. Germline CDR1 reads LNHNV; CDR2 reads YYDKDF (reference sequence). The CDR3 DNA is TGTGCCACCAGCAGAGAACGGACAGGGGATTCACCCCTCCACTTT. Translated, it gives CATSRERTGDSPLHF. Full variable domain (missing parts from reference TRBV15 and TRBJ1-6): DAMVIQNPRYQVTQFGKPVTLSCSQTLNHNVMYWYQQKSSQAPKLLFHYYDKDFNNEADTPDNFQSRRPNTSFCFLDIRSPGLGDTAMYLCATSRERTGDSPLHFGNGTRLTVT.

This sequence joins TRBV27 and TRBJ1-6; D may be TRBD1 (5 bases). This CDR3 has 18 residues. Trimming cost V 3 bases and J 1 base, with 16 bases left between them. The germline V gene encodes CDR1 MNHEY and CDR2 SMNVEV (reference sequence). This CDR3 is CASSFSSNRGSYNSPLHF. The CDR3 nucleotides are TGTGCCAGCAGTTTTTCAAGTAATAGGGGATCCTATAATTCACCCCTCCACTTT.